These 21 T cell receptor beta chains originate from one sample sequenced in a study of cytomegalovirus exposure and HLA in healthy donors. Use of 60 Vbeta and 13 Jbeta primers characterized the PCR. This table comes from immunoSEQ multiplex PCR, and its TCRdb copy is limited to in-frame clones, with some not included. The sample has some 87,000 clones; about three fifths are singletons. Sequenced input: PBMCs. The receptors come from a woman aged 25-40 years in good health and CMV-seropositive.

This chain connects TRBV5-1 to TRBJ2-7; tentatively, D is TRBD2 (5 bases). The CDR3 consists of 14 residues. Trimming cost V 4 bases and J 0 bases, with 11 bases left between them. The germline V gene encodes CDR1 SGHRS and CDR2 YFSETQ. The CDR3 nucleotides read TGCGCCAGCAGCCTAGAAGGGAGCTCCTACGAGCAGTACTTC. Translated: CASSLEGSSYEQYF.

In its sample, this clone was seen a few times. The chain links TRBV6-1 to TRBJ1-3, with TRBD1 identical over 7 bases. Trimming at V came to 4 bases and at J to 8 bases, leaving 5 bases not matched to a gene. The CDR3 sequence is 13 residues long. Germline CDR1 MNHNS, CDR2 SASEGT. CDR3 residues: CASSVRDRDTIYF. The CDR3 nucleotides are TGTGCCAGCAGTGTCCGGGACAGAGACACCATATATTTT.

The J gene is TRBJ1-4, the V gene TRBV6-1; weak D call: TRBD1 (5 bases). V shed 4 bases and J shed 6 bases, with 12 bases lying between them. Germline V gives CDR1 MNHNS, CDR2 SASEGT. The CDR3 totals 14 residues. Written as DNA, the CDR3 is TGTGCCAGCAGTGTGGCAGGGTTTGATGAAAAACTGTTTTTT. This translates into CASSVAGFDEKLFF.

The chain links TRBV28 to TRBJ2-3; 9 positions match TRBD2. The CDR3 length is 14 residues. Trimming at V came to 6 bases and at J to 5 bases, leaving 6 bases not matched to a gene. In germline, CDR1 is MDHEN, CDR2 SYDVKM. The CDR3 DNA sequence: TGTGCCAGCAGCGTAGCGGGGGTAGGAGATACGCAGTATTTT. Amino acids: CASSVAGVGDTQYF.

The chain recombines TRBV2 with TRBJ2-5, with D possibly TRBD1 on 6 matching bases. The DNA end is a closer match to TRBJ2-7, so the J assignment may be wrong. The CDR3 contains 15 residues. Germline-derived CDR1 and CDR2 are SNHLY and FYNNEI. The CDR3 protein is CASSPRRTVGYEQYF. DNA for the CDR3: TGTGCCAGCAGTCCCCGGCGGACAGTGGGCTACGAGCAGTACTTC.

V is TRBV28 and J is TRBJ1-1; maybe TRBD1 (6 bases). Trimming removed 6 bases from V and 4 bases from J, with 18 bases in between. The CDR3 is 15 residues long. Per germline, CDR1 MDHEN and CDR2 SYDVKM. CDR3 loop: CASRPEQGRFTEAFF. The CDR3, as DNA: TGTGCCAGCAGGCCAGAACAGGGAAGGTTCACTGAAGCTTTCTTT.

A few counts support this clone. The rearrangement joins TRBV4-2 to TRBJ1-1, with 10 bases identical to TRBD1. Trimming removed 0 bases from V and 0 bases from J; junction bases left unmatched: 7. The CDR3 covers 18 residues. Looked up from germline, CDR1 is LGHNA and CDR2 is YNFKEQ. DNA of the CDR3: TGTGCCAGCAGCCAAGACATAGGGACAGGGGATATGAACACTGAAGCTTTCTTT. Protein sequence: CASSQDIGTGDMNTEAFF.

The rearrangement uses TRBV19 and TRBJ2-5; unclear D gene. The CDR3 is 13 amino acids. Trimming removed 5 bases at V and 0 bases at J, with 7 bases between. Germline CDR1 and CDR2: LNHDA and SQIVND (reference sequence). Here the CDR3 reads CASSWADQETQYF. The CDR3 nucleotides are TGTGCCAGTAGTTGGGCAGACCAAGAGACCCAGTACTTC.

The gene calls are TRBV27 and TRBJ2-1; TRBD2 agrees at 11 bases. Germline-derived CDR1 and CDR2 are MNHEY and SMNVEV (reference sequence). V lost 7 bases, J lost 1 base, and 3 bases stayed unmatched. The CDR3 totals 15 residues. CDR3: CASTLAGGSYNEQFF. As DNA, the CDR3 is TGTGCCAGCACCTTAGCGGGGGGGTCCTACAATGAGCAGTTCTTC.

The J gene is TRBJ2-3, the V gene TRBV30, with D hard to call. Trimming stripped 0 bases from V and 2 bases from J, with 9 bases between. The CDR3 sequence is 14 residues long. CDR1 is GTSNPN and CDR2 is SVGIG in the germline V gene (reference sequence). The CDR3 sequence is CAWSVIGPTDTQYF. Written as DNA, the CDR3 is TGTGCCTGGAGTGTAATTGGCCCCACAGATACGCAGTATTTT.

Only a few counts were recorded for this clone. The rearrangement joins TRBV7-9 to TRBJ1-1; weak D call: TRBD1 (5 bases). This CDR3 region has 15 residues. Trimming took off 2 bases at V and 4 bases at J, with 14 bases between the two ends. CDR1 SEHNR and CDR2 FQNEAQ come from the germline V gene (reference sequence). DNA for the CDR3: TGTGCCAGCAGCTTAAGAAGGGGCGGGATCACTGAAGCTTTCTTT. Translating it yields CASSLRRGGITEAFF.

The V call is TRBV7-3, the J call TRBJ1-1; D is ambiguous. The V and J ends lost 1 base and 5 bases respectively, with 8 bases between them. The germline V gene encodes CDR1 SGHTA and CDR2 FQGTGA. CDR3 length: 13 amino acids. For the CDR3, the DNA is TGTGCCAGCAGCTTAAGTCCCCAGACTGAAGCTTTCTTT. This gives the protein CASSLSPQTEAFF.

J is TRBJ2-7 and V is TRBV19; unclear D gene. Deletions cut 1 base from V and 1 base from J, with 8 bases between. This CDR3 is built from 14 residues. Germline V gene sequence: CDR1 LNHDA, CDR2 SQIVND (reference sequence). The CDR3 DNA follows: TGTGCCAGTAGTATAGTTGGCCCGTCCTACGAGCAGTACTTC. It codes for CASSIVGPSYEQYF. The entire variable domain, with the rest obtained from reference TRBV19 and TRBJ2-7, is as follows: DGGITQSPKYLFRKEGQNVTLSCEQNLNHDAMYWYRQDPGQGLRLIYYSQIVNDFQKGDIAEGYSVSREKKESFPLTVTSAQKNPTAFYLCASSIVGPSYEQYFGPGTRLTVT.

The chain combines TRBV5-6 with TRBJ2-1, with 8 positions matching TRBD2. J gave up 16 bases and V 1 base, and 7 bases lay outside the gene matches. CDR1 and CDR2 (germline): SGHDT, YYEEEE. The CDR3 has 12 residues. DNA of the CDR3: TGTGCCAGCAGCTTGTTGCGGGGGGAAACTTTCTTC. This translates into CASSLLRGETFF.

The chain recombines TRBV2 with TRBJ1-1; D is undetermined. The ends were cut back, 6 bases at V and 0 bases at J, with 11 bases in the middle. CDR3 size: 14 residues. The V gene's germline CDR1 is SNHLY and CDR2 FYNNEI. CDR3 residues: CASSLQALNTEAFF. CDR3 DNA sequence: TGTGCCAGCAGCCTTCAGGCGCTGAACACTGAAGCTTTCTTT.

Concerning this clone: Mismatch with germline at one junction end may stem from a read error. The chain links TRBV18 to TRBJ1-2; D gene unclear. The CDR3 runs 12 residues. Germline V gene data show CDR1 as KGHSH and CDR2 as LQKENI. CDR3 protein: CASSPEGYGYPF. The CDR3, as DNA: TGTGCCAGCTCACCCGAGGGATATGGCTACCCCTTC.

The chain carries TRBV6-1 and TRBJ1-2, with TRBD1 identical over 10 bases. CDR3 length: 14 residues. Trimming took 6 bases from V and 5 from J; bases not matched to a gene: 6. The germline V gene has CDR1 MNHNS and CDR2 SASEGT. CDR3 bases: TGTGCCAGCAGCCTGGTGGGACAGGGGTATGGCTACACCTTC. Protein product: CASSLVGQGYGYTF.

The V call is TRBV7-8, the J call TRBJ1-2; D not resolved. This CDR3 has 13 amino acids. Trimming shortened V by 3 bases and J by 8 bases, and 13 bases separated the two germline ends. Germline CDR1 and CDR2: SGHVS and FQNEAQ. The CDR3 spells CASSLLNLGGYTF. CDR3 sequence (DNA): TGTGCCAGCAGCTTGCTTAACCTAGGAGGCTACACCTTC.

The rearrangement uses TRBV9 and TRBJ2-7; D is unresolved. Germline loops: CDR1 SGDLS, CDR2 YYNGEE. V lost 0 bases and J 5 bases, leaving 9 bases between the germline ends. CDR3 length: 13 residues. In DNA form, the CDR3 reads TGTGCCAGCAGCGTAGACTATTGGGACGAGCAGTACTTC. As protein: CASSVDYWDEQYF.

This chain links TRBV7-3 with TRBJ1-6, with D hard to call. The ends were cut back, 0 bases at V and 6 bases at J, with 12 bases in the middle. The CDR3 spans 16 residues. The germline gives CDR1 SGHTA, CDR2 FQGTGA. Written as DNA, the CDR3 is TGTGCCAGCAGCTTAACCCATGACATAGTTAATTCACCCCTCCACTTT. Residues: CASSLTHDIVNSPLHF.

The genes are TRBV19 and TRBJ2-7; TRBD1 is a possible D gene (6 bases). Trimming took off 3 bases at V and 0 bases at J, with 12 bases between the two ends. The CDR3 contains 15 residues. CDR1 LNHDA and CDR2 SQIVND come from the germline V gene (reference sequence). The CDR3 coding sequence is TGTGCCAGTAGTATGTCGGACAGTAGCTCCTACGAGCAGTACTTC. Encoded protein: CASSMSDSSSYEQYF.